This T cell receptor beta chain was found in a study of blood T cell repertoires in COVID-19. In germline, CDR1 is MNHEY, CDR2 SMNVEV (reference sequence). The CDR3 loop spans 12 amino acids. Trimming left V 7 bases short and J 4 bases short, with 11 bases between. In the study's own analysis: Reference gene primers were amplified, and this amplification served to estimate nucleated cell counts. Clones were sequenced by immunoSEQ multiplex PCR, and TCRdb holds only the in-frame ones, with some missing. V and J calls and clone size are as listed in that table; D and trimming were resolved from the DNA. The profile covers around 200,000 clones, with 80% to 90% appearing a single time and roughly 8.7% taken by the ten largest.

This receptor was obtained from a man between 40 and 49 years old with active or convalescent COVID-19. The chain uses TRBV27 and TRBJ2-7, with D possibly matching TRBD1 (5 bases). Sequencing input: peripheral blood. In DNA form, the CDR3 reads TGTGCCAGCACAGGGTCAGGATACGAGCAGTACTTC. Translation: CASTGSGYEQYF.